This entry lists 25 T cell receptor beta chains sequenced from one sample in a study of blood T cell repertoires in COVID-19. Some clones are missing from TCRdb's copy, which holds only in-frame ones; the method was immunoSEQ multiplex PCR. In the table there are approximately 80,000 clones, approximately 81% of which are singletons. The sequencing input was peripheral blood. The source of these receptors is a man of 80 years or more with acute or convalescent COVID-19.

CDR3 coding DNA: TGCGCCAGCAGCTACGACAGTAACTATGGCTACACCTTC. Translated, it gives CASSYDSNYGYTF. The chain carries TRBV5-1 and TRBJ1-2; the D gene is possibly TRBD1 (5 bases). Between the trimmed V and J ends, which lost 3 bases and 1 base, there was a span of 7 bases. CDR1 and CDR2 (germline): SGHRS, YFSETQ. This CDR3 is 13 amino acids long.

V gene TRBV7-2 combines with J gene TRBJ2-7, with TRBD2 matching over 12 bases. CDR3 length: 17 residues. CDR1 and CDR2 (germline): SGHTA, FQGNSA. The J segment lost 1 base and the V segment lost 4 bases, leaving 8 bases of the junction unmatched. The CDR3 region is CASSWGTSGSRSYEQYF. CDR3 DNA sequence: TGTGCCAGCAGCTGGGGGACTAGCGGGTCACGGTCCTACGAGCAGTACTTC.

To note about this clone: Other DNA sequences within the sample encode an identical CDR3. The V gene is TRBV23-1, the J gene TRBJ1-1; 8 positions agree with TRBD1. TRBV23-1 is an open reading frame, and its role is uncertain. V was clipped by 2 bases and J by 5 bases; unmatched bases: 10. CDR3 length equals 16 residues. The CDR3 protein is CASSQQPGQDPTEAFF. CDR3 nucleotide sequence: TGCGCCAGCAGTCAACAGCCGGGACAGGACCCAACTGAAGCTTTCTTT.

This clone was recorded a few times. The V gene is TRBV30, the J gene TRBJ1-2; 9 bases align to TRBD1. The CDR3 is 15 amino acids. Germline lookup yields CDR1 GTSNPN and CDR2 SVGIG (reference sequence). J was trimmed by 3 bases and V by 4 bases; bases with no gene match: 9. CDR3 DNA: TGTGCCTGGACCCCGACAGGGGGGAGAGACTATGGCTACACCTTC. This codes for CAWTPTGGRDYGYTF.

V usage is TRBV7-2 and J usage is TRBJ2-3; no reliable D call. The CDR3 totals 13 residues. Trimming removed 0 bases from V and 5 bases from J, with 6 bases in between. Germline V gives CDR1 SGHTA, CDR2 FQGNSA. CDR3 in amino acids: CASSLASLDTQYF. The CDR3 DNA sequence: TGTGCCAGCAGCTTAGCCTCTTTAGATACGCAGTATTTT.

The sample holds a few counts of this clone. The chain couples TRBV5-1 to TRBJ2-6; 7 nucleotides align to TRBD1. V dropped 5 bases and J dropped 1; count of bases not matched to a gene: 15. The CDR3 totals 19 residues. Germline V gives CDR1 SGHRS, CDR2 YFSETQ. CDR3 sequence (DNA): TGCGCCAGCAGATCACAAACCGGGACAGCAAATTCTGGGGCCAACGTCCTGACTTTC. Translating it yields CASRSQTGTANSGANVLTF.

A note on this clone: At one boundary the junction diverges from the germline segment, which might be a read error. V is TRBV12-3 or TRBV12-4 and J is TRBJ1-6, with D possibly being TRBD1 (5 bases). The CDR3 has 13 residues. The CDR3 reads CAGSTTEYSPLHF. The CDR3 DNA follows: TGTGCCGGCAGCACGACAGAGTATTCACCCCTCCACTTT.

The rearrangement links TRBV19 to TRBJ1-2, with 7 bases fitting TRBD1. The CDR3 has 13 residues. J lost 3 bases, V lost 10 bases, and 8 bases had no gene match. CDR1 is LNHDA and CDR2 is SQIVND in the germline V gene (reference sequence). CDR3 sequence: CATRQGWDYGYTF. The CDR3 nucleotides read TGTGCCACTAGACAGGGTTGGGACTATGGCTACACCTTC. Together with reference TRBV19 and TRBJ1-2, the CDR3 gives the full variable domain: DGGITQSPKYLFRKEGQNVTLSCEQNLNHDAMYWYRQDPGQGLRLIYYSQIVNDFQKGDIAEGYSVSREKKESFPLTVTSAQKNPTAFYLCATRQGWDYGYTFGSGTRLTVV.

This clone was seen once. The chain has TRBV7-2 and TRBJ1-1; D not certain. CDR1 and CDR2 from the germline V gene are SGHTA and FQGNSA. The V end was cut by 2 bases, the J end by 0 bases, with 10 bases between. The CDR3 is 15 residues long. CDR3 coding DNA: TGTGCCAGCAGCTTATCCCGTACAGTGAACACTGAAGCTTTCTTT. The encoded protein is CASSLSRTVNTEAFF.

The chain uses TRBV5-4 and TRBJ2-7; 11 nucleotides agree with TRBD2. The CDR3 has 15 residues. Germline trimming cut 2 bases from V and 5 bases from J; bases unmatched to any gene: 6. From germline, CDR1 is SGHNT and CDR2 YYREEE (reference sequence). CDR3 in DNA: TGTGCCAGCAGCTTTACTAGCGGGAGAGGAAACGAGCAGTACTTC. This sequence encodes CASSFTSGRGNEQYF.

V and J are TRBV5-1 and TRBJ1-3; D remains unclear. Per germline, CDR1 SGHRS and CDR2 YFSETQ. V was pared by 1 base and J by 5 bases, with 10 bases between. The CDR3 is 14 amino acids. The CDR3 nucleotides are TGCGCCAGCAGCTTGTCGGCAGCGCGAAACACCATATATTTT. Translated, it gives CASSLSAARNTIYF. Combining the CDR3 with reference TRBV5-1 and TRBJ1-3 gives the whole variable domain KAGVTQTPRYLIKTRGQQVTLSCSPISGHRSVSWYQQTPGQGLQFLFEYFSETQRNKGNFPGRFSGRQFSNSRSEMNVSTLELGDSALYLCASSLSAARNTIYFGEGSWLTVV.

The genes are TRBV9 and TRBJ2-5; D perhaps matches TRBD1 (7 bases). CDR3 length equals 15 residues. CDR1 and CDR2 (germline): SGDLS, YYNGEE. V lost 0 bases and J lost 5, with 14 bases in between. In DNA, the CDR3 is TGTGCCAGCAGCGTAGAGGGGGCAGGAGGGGAGACCCAGTACTTC. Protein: CASSVEGAGGETQYF.

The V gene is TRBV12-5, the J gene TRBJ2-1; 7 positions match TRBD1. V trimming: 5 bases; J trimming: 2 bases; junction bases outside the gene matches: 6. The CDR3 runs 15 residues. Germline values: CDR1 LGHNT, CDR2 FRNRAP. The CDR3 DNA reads TGTGCTAGTGGTCCGGGACAGCCAGCCTACAATGAGCAGTTCTTC. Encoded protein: CASGPGQPAYNEQFF.

This CDR3 reads CASSQRETYNSPLHF. CDR3 nucleotides: TGTGCCAGCAGCCAGAGGGAAACGTATAATTCACCCCTCCACTTT. This chain links TRBV7-9 with TRBJ1-6, with D hard to call. This CDR3 is built from 15 residues. Germline V gives CDR1 SEHNR, CDR2 FQNEAQ (reference sequence). V shed 5 bases and J shed 4 bases, with 12 bases lying between them.

CDR3 in DNA: TGTGCCAGCAGCGTAGGGGCAACTAACTATGGCTACACCTTC. Amino acid sequence: CASSVGATNYGYTF. V is TRBV9 and J is TRBJ1-2, with D uncertain. This CDR3 is built from 14 residues. Trimming pared 0 bases from V and 0 bases from J, leaving 6 bases between. Germline V gene lookup returns CDR1 SGDLS and CDR2 YYNGEE.

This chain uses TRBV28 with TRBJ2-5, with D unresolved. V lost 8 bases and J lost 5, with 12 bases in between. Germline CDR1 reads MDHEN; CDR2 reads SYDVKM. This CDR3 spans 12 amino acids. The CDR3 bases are TGTGCCAGCTGCCTTGAGATTGAGACCCAGTACTTC. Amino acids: CASCLEIETQYF. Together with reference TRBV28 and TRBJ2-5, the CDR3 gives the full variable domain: DVKVTQSSRYLVKRTGEKVFLECVQDMDHENMFWYRQDPGLGLRLIYFSYDVKMKEKGDIPEGYSVSREKKERFSLILESASTNQTSMYLCASCLEIETQYFGPGTRLLVL.

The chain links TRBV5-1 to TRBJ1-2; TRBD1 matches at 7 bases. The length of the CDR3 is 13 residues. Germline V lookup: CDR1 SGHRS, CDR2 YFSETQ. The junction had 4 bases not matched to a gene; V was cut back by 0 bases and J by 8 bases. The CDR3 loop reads CASSLVDREGYTF. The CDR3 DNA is TGCGCCAGCAGCTTGGTAGACAGGGAGGGCTACACCTTC. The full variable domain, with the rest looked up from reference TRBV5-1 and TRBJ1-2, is KAGVTQTPRYLIKTRGQQVTLSCSPISGHRSVSWYQQTPGQGLQFLFEYFSETQRNKGNFPGRFSGRQFSNSRSEMNVSTLELGDSALYLCASSLVDREGYTFGSGTRLTVV.

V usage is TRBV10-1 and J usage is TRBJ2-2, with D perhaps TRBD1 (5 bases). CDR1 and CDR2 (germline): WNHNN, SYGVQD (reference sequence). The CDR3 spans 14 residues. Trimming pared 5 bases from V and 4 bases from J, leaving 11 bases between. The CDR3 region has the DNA TGCGCCAGCAGTACCCTCCAGGGCACCGGGGAGCTGTTTTTT. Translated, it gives CASSTLQGTGELFF.

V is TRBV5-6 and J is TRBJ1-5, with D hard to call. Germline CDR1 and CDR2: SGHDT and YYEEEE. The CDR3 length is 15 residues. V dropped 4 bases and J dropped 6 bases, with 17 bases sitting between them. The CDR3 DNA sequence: TGTGCCAGCAGCGCTGGACCGGCGGGGAGTCAGCCCCAGCATTTT. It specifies CASSAGPAGSQPQHF.

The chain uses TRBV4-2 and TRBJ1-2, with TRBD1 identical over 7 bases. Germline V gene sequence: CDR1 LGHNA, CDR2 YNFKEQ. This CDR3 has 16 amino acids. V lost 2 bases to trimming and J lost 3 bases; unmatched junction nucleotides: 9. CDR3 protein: CASSQITGDGYYGYTF. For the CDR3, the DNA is TGTGCCAGCAGCCAAATAACAGGGGATGGATACTATGGCTACACCTTC.

CDR3 protein: CASSIFGAGREGTDTQYF. CDR3 sequence (DNA): TGTGCCAGCAGTATCTTCGGAGCCGGGAGAGAGGGGACAGATACGCAGTATTTT. This rearrangement joins TRBV27 to TRBJ2-3, with a weak D call TRBD2 (6 bases). Trimming removed 5 bases at V and 3 bases at J, with 24 bases between. The CDR3 is made up of 18 amino acids. The V gene's germline CDR1 is MNHEY and CDR2 SMNVEV (reference sequence).

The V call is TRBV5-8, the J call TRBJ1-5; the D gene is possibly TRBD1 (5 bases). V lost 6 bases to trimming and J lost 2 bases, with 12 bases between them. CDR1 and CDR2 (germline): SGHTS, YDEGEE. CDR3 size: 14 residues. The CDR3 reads CASTLDSRNQPQHF. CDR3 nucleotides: TGTGCCAGCACCTTAGACAGCCGCAATCAGCCCCAGCATTTT. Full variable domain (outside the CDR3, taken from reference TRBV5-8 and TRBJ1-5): EAGVTQSPTHLIKTRGQQATLRCSPISGHTSVYWYQQALGLGLQFLLWYDEGEERNRGNFPPRFSGRQFPNYSSELNVNALELEDSALYLCASTLDSRNQPQHFGDGTRLSIL.

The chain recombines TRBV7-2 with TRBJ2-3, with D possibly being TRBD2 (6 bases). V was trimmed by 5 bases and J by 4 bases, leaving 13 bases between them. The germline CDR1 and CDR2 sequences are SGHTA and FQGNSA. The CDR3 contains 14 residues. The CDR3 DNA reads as TGTGCCAGCAGCCTCTTTAGCGGTTCAGATACGCAGTATTTT. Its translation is CASSLFSGSDTQYF.

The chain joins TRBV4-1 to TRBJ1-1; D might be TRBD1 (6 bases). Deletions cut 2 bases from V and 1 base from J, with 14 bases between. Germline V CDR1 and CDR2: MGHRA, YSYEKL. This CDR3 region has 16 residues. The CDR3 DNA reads TGCGCCAGCAGCCAAAGGTTTGGACAGCCGAACACTGAAGCTTTCTTT. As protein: CASSQRFGQPNTEAFF.

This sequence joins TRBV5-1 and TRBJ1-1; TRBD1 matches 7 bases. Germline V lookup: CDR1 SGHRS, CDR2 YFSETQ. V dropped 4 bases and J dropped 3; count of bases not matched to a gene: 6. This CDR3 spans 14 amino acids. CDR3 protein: CASSDRVGDTEAFF. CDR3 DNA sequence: TGCGCCAGCAGCGACAGGGTAGGGGACACTGAAGCTTTCTTT.